This T cell receptor (beta chain) stems from a study of blood T cell repertoires in COVID-19. Per the germline V gene, CDR1 is SGHTA and CDR2 is FQGNSA. J lost 7 bases, V lost 1 base, and 14 bases had no gene match. This CDR3 contains 17 residues. The protocol was immunoSEQ multiplex PCR, while the TCRdb copy is restricted to in-frame clones and leaves out a portion. The sample has around 330,000 clones; about nine tenths are singletons. The receptor comes from a woman aged 40 to 49 who had recovered from COVID-19. Sequences were obtained from PBMCs or T cells enriched from blood (not recorded which). The chain is built from TRBV7-2 and TRBJ2-3; 7 positions match TRBD2. The chain's CDR3 is CASSLGYGGGPSNTQYF. The CDR3 DNA sequence: TGTGCCAGCAGCTTAGGGTATGGGGGAGGGCCCTCGAATACGCAGTATTTT. Full variable domain (remainder filled in from reference TRBV7-2 and TRBJ2-3): GAGVSQSPSNKVTEKGKDVELRCDPISGHTALYWYRQSLGQGLEFLIYFQGNSAPDKSGLPSDRFSAERTGGSVSTLTIQRTQQEDSAVYLCASSLGYGGGPSNTQYFGPGTRLTVL.